The rows below give T cell receptor beta chains drawn from one sample of a study of T cells after yellow fever vaccination. TCRdb reprocessed the 5' RACE reads with MiXCR, giving one entry per CDR3 protein. The sample holds more than 3,500 distinct CDR3 sequences, around 8% seen once. Here the sequenced sample was PBMCs, either bulk or a sorted T-cell subset (CD4+, CD8+, memory, or dextramer-sorted; not recorded which), taken around 45 days after the first yellow fever vaccination. Source of these receptors: a man between 18 and 35 years old who received the YFV17D yellow fever vaccine. Each CDR3 is given with its conserved first and last residue. Each record gives: clone size, J gene, V gene, D gene, CDR3 DNA, CDR3 protein. D genes are given only for firm matches. Sizes are listed as once, few, many or a size class.

>many|TRBJ1-5|TRBV20-1|TRBD1
TGCAGTGCCCTGACAGGGGGCGATCAGCCCCAGCATTTT
CSALTGGDQPQHF
>many|TRBJ2-2|TRBV6-4|NA
TGTGCCAGCAGTCCCGAACCACAACCTCTATGGGGGCCAGATCGTTCTGCTGGGGAGCTGTTTTTT
CASSPEPQPLWGPDRSAGELFF
>many|TRBJ2-5|TRBV5-1|NA
TGCGCCAGCAGCGGATCAGCTTATGAGACCCAGTACTTC
CASSGSAYETQYF
>many|TRBJ2-1|TRBV9|TRBD2
TGTGCCAGCAGCGAGGGGACTAACTACAATGAGCAGTTCTTC
CASSEGTNYNEQFF
>many|TRBJ1-4|TRBV7-9|NA
TGTGCCAGCAGCCGGACAGATGAAAAACTGTTTTTT
CASSRTDEKLFF
>many|TRBJ2-7|TRBV7-9|NA
TGTGCCAGCAGTTTTACAGGAGGGGGCCACGAGCAGTACTTC
CASSFTGGGHEQYF
>many|TRBJ2-3|TRBV10-1|TRBD2
TGCGCCAGCAGTGAAACAGCGGGGGGTTCCACAGATACGCAGTATTTT
CASSETAGGSTDTQYF
>many|TRBJ1-6|TRBV7-2|NA
TGTGCCAGCAGCCCTACAAGAGTAGCCCTCCACTTT
CASSPTRVALHF
>many|TRBJ1-6|TRBV2|NA
TGTGCCAGCAGTGAATTCCCGCCACCCCTCCACTTT
CASSEFPPPLHF
>many|TRBJ2-2|TRBV7-3|NA
TGTGCCAGCAGCCCCTTCGGGGAGCTGAACACCGGGGAGCTGTTTTTT
CASSPFGELNTGELFF
>many|TRBJ2-1|TRBV19|TRBD2
TGTGCCAGTAGTATAGCAGCGGGGGGGCCTCATGAGCAGTTCTTC
CASSIAAGGPHEQFF
>many|TRBJ2-3|TRBV12-3/TRBV12-4|NA
TGTGCCAGCAACTCAGAGGGAGCTGATACGCAGTATTTT
CASNSEGADTQYF
>many|TRBJ2-4|TRBV11-2|NA
TGTGCCAGCAGCCAGGCGTCCAAAAACATTCAGTACTTC
CASSQASKNIQYF